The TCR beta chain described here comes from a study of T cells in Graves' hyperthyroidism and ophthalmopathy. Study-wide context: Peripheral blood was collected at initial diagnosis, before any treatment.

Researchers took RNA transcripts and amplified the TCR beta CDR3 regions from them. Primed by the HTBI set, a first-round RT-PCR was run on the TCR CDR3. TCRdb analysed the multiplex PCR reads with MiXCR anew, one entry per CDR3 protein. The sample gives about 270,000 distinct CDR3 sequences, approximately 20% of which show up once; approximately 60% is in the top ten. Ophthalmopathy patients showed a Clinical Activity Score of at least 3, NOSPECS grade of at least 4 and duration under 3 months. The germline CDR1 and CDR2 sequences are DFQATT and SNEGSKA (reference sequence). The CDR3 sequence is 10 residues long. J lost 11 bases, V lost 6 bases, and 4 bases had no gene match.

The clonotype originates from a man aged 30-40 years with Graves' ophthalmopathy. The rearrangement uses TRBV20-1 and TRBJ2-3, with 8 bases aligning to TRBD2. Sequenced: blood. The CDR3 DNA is TGCAGTGCCACTAGCGGCGGGCAGTATTTT. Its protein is CSATSGGQYF.